This TCR beta chain was obtained from a study of T cell changes during pregnancy in multiple sclerosis. The assay was immunoSEQ multiplex PCR, and TCRdb's table has in-frame clones only and misses some. The table includes approximately 74,000 clones, roughly 92% detected once. The V gene's germline CDR1 is SGHTA and CDR2 FQGNSA. The CDR3 length is 15 residues. J gave up 9 bases and V 0 bases, and 4 bases lay outside the gene matches. This clone has only one observation. The rearrangement links TRBV7-2 to TRBJ2-1; 11 bases map to TRBD2. This clonotype was obtained from a female donor with multiple sclerosis, enrolled in a pregnancy study. The sample in question was peripheral blood, obtained before pregnancy. In DNA, the CDR3 is TGTGCCAGCAGCTTAGCTAGCGGGAGGGGGGCTGAGCAGTTCTTC. This sequence encodes CASSLASGRGAEQFF.